The rows below give T cell receptor beta chains drawn from one sample of a study of blood T cell repertoires in COVID-19. Clones were sequenced by immunoSEQ multiplex PCR, and TCRdb holds only the in-frame ones, with some missing. The sample lists fewer than 300,000 clones, 65% to 85% seen once, with 1.4% to 1.5% in the top ten. The sample comprised peripheral blood. The receptors were gathered from a human donor with COVID-19, enrolled during active disease. The donor label of this sample is uncertain. CDR3s leave out the opening cysteine and the closing phenylalanine or tryptophan. Fields, in order: V gene, CDR3 protein.

v_call: TRBV6-6; cdr3_aa: ASSLQGQPQH
v_call: TRBV6-6; cdr3_aa: ASFSKQGPTDTQY
v_call: TRBV5-1; cdr3_aa: ASSLRARGYNEQF
v_call: TRBV7-2; cdr3_aa: ASSLRGQVYGYT
v_call: TRBV9; cdr3_aa: ASTLTGWGTEAF
v_call: TRBV9; cdr3_aa: ASSEAGGPREQY
v_call: TRBV29-1; cdr3_aa: SVDGESTNEKLF
v_call: TRBV7-8; cdr3_aa: ASSFFPTGGSAQQF
v_call: TRBV21-1; cdr3_aa: ASSKGGGLRLRGQPQH
v_call: TRBV19; cdr3_aa: ASSRQTGAETQY
v_call: TRBV27; cdr3_aa: ASSVGTGANQPQH
v_call: TRBV6-5; cdr3_aa: ASSYEGRTEAF
v_call: TRBV4-3; cdr3_aa: ASSQDESNYGYT
v_call: TRBV5-6; cdr3_aa: ASSLPDRGYNEQF
v_call: TRBV4-1; cdr3_aa: ASSQDIGTSGNEQF
v_call: TRBV29-1; cdr3_aa: SGLEGNEQF
v_call: TRBV11-3; cdr3_aa: ASSRGTSGSNTGELF
v_call: TRBV6-5; cdr3_aa: ASSYSTSGRGGTQY
v_call: TRBV4-3; cdr3_aa: ASGVLREGSEQF
v_call: TRBV6-5; cdr3_aa: ASSYSIREQETQY
v_call: TRBV5-1; cdr3_aa: ASSEGLAGASDTQY
v_call: TRBV6-2/TRBV6-3; cdr3_aa: ASSYPGGTSGRLNTGELF